The present T cell receptor beta chain was sequenced within a study of cytomegalovirus exposure and HLA in healthy donors. Study observations and caveats: A few chains tied to CMV proved CMV antigen-specific in vitro. Rare TCR sequences predominated, though certain public TCRs were found in many donors.

In regard to this clone: No antigen is known for it.

While the first cohort had hundreds of subjects, the donors belonged to the separate validation cohort of over a hundred subjects. The germline gives CDR1 SGHTA, CDR2 FQGNSA. V gave up 3 bases and J gave up 2 bases, with 11 bases separating them. The CDR3 has 14 residues. Only in-frame clones appear in the TCRdb table, and some are missing; sequencing was by immunoSEQ multiplex PCR. The sample contains 70,000 to 75,000 clones, just under 95% of which appear only once. The sequenced sample was PBMCs. This TCR was recovered from a man aged 18 to 29 in good health and CMV-seropositive. The J gene is TRBJ2-7, the V gene TRBV7-2, with D perhaps matching TRBD2 (5 bases). The CDR3 region has the DNA TGTGCCAGCAGCTTTTCCGAGGGCCCCTACGAGCAGTACTTC. This gives the protein CASSFSEGPYEQYF. The full variable domain, completed using reference TRBV7-2 and TRBJ2-7, is GAGVSQSPSNKVTEKGKDVELRCDPISGHTALYWYRQSLGQGLEFLIYFQGNSAPDKSGLPSDRFSAERTGGSVSTLTIQRTQQEDSAVYLCASSFSEGPYEQYFGPGTRLTVT.